This entry concerns a single T cell receptor beta chain. Per the original data handling: The assay estimated nucleated cells by amplifying reference gene primers. Profiling relied on immunoSEQ multiplex PCR, and the TCRdb table lists in-frame clones only, not all of them. V and J calls plus clone size are reproduced from that table; the DNA served to infer D and trimming. Here the sample spans 650,000 to 800,000 clones, 70% to 90% being singletons. This sample was included in a study of blood T cell repertoires in COVID-19. The overall study: The United States, Italy and Spain provided the acute and convalescent COVID-19 samples. PBMCs, B-cell-depleted T cells, or T cells provided the cDNA or gDNA that made up the material.

This sequence originates from a young woman with acute or convalescent COVID-19. The sequencing input was peripheral blood.

The CDR3 is CASSTGQAGSPLHF. DNA of the CDR3: TGTGCCAGCAGCACTGGGCAGGCAGGTTCACCCCTCCACTTT. The chain employs TRBV6-5 and TRBJ1-6; D is unresolved. Germline V lookup: CDR1 MNHEY, CDR2 SVGAGI. Trimming shortened V by 6 bases and J by 9 bases, and 15 bases separated the two germline ends. The CDR3 covers 14 residues.